Following are 14 T cell receptor beta chains from one sample sequenced in a study of metastatic and nonmetastatic thyroid tumors. Each patient went into thyroid surgery without having received any treatment. TCRdb reanalyzed the PCR reads via MiXCR. The table has 5,000 to 8,000 clones, roughly 29% seen once. What was sequenced was adjacent normal tissue. These TCRs come from a female donor with papillary thyroid cancer or a benign thyroid nodule (not recorded which). Some clones in this sample may be carry-over from other donors' samples.

This clone was picked up a small number of times. The chain links TRBV6-2 or TRBV6-3 to TRBJ1-5; 7 nucleotides agree with TRBD1. The length of the CDR3 is 12 residues. Trimming took 6 bases from V and 4 from J; bases not matched to a gene: 0. CDR1 is MNHEY and CDR2 is SVGEGT in the germline V gene. The CDR3 nucleotides are TGTGCCAGCAGGGGACAGAATCAGCCCCAGCATTTT. Translation: CASRGQNQPQHF.

The rearrangement uses TRBV5-1 and TRBJ1-4, with a weak D call TRBD1 (6 bases). Germline CDR1 reads SGHRS; CDR2 reads YFSETQ. The length of the CDR3 is 14 residues. V lost 0 bases to trimming and J lost 7 bases, with 10 bases between them. The CDR3 spells CASSLGGTREKLFF. The CDR3 coding sequence is TGCGCCAGCAGCTTGGGTGGGACACGTGAAAAACTGTTTTTT.

This clone was seen a few times. The J gene is TRBJ2-3, the V gene TRBV5-1; the D gene is possibly TRBD1 (6 bases). The germline V and J ends were trimmed by 4 bases and 1 base, with 10 bases remaining between them. Germline V gives CDR1 SGHRS, CDR2 YFSETQ. The CDR3 loop spans 14 amino acids. CDR3 DNA sequence: TGCGCCAGCAGCGCCGGACAGCGCACAGATACGCAGTATTTT. Its translation: CASSAGQRTDTQYF.

This clone was recorded a few times. The chain recombines TRBV24-1 with TRBJ2-5; weak D call: TRBD1 (5 bases). The germline V gene encodes CDR1 KGHDR and CDR2 SFDVKD. V lost 3 bases to trimming and J lost 5 bases, with 15 bases between them. The CDR3 covers 15 residues. CDR3 region: CATSDTIGVGETQYF. The CDR3 nucleotides are TGTGCCACCAGTGATACGATAGGGGTCGGTGAGACCCAGTACTTC.

J is TRBJ2-7 and V is TRBV7-2, with a tentative D call TRBD2 (6 bases). Germline CDR1 is SGHTA and CDR2 is FQGNSA. Trimming took 2 bases from V and 0 from J, leaving 11 bases between them. This CDR3 comprises 15 residues. CDR3 protein: CASSLWGEISYEQYF. CDR3 bases: TGTGCCAGCAGCTTATGGGGGGAGATCTCCTACGAGCAGTACTTC.

The genes are TRBV5-1 and TRBJ2-2, with 7 bases lining up with TRBD2. Germline CDR1 reads SGHRS; CDR2 reads YFSETQ. The CDR3 length is 16 residues. The trim removed 1 base at V and 2 bases at J, leaving 5 bases unmatched. In DNA form, the CDR3 reads TGCGCCAGCAGCTTGTTGGGCGGGGGAAACACCGGGGAGCTGTTTTTT. Its protein product is CASSLLGGGNTGELFF.

This clone was counted between two and nine times. The J gene is TRBJ2-3, the V gene TRBV2, with a possible D match to TRBD2 (6 bases). Trimming took 10 bases from V and 0 from J, leaving 11 bases between them. Germline-derived CDR1 and CDR2 are SNHLY and FYNNEI. CDR3 length: 13 amino acids. The CDR3 loop reads CAKWGVSTDTQYF. CDR3 DNA: TGTGCCAAGTGGGGGGTTAGCACAGATACGCAGTATTTT.

The chain uses TRBV30 and TRBJ1-2; D call uncertain. The V gene's germline CDR1 is GTSNPN and CDR2 SVGIG (reference sequence). The V end lost 0 bases, the J end lost 4 bases, and 6 bases lay between the germline ends. This CDR3 comprises 12 residues. The CDR3 region has the DNA TGTGCCTGGAGTGTCGGTGGCTATGGCTACACCTTC. Encoded protein: CAWSVGGYGYTF. Using reference TRBV30 and TRBJ1-2 for the parts outside the CDR3, the full variable domain is SQTIHQWPATLVQPVGSPLSLECTVEGTSNPNLYWYRQAAGRGLQLLFYSVGIGQISSEVPQNLSASRPQDRQFILSSKKLLLSDSGFYLCAWSVGGYGYTFGSGTRLTVV.

This clone appeared a few times. The chain has TRBV12-3 or TRBV12-4 and TRBJ2-3, with TRBD2 as a possible D gene (6 bases). Between the trimmed V and J ends, which lost 6 bases and 2 bases, there was a span of 12 bases. The CDR3 is 14 residues long. The CDR3 here is CASSGGPHTDTQYF. The CDR3 DNA reads TGTGCCAGCAGCGGGGGACCCCACACAGATACGCAGTATTTT.

This clone turned up a few times. Because it lacks the conserved phenylalanine or tryptophan at the end, this CDR3 is likely a read error. The V and J genes are TRBV2 and TRBJ1-2; TRBD1 matches at 7 bases. Germline assignment: CDR1 SNHLY and CDR2 FYNNEI. The CDR3 has 14 residues. CDR3 amino acids: CASSVGRGTHGYTY. CDR3 bases: TGTGCCAGCAGTGTTGGCAGGGGGACGCATGGATACACCTAC.

The chain uses TRBV5-1 and TRBJ2-1; 10 bases match TRBD1. Losses at the gene ends were 4 bases for V and 6 bases for J; bases not matched to a gene: 1. The germline V gene has CDR1 SGHRS and CDR2 YFSETQ. The CDR3 runs to 13 residues. The CDR3 nucleotides read TGCGCCAGCAGCCGGACAGGGGGCAATGAGCAGTTCTTC. This codes for CASSRTGGNEQFF.

This chain joins TRBV5-1 and TRBJ2-3; 8 positions match TRBD1. Germline-derived CDR1 and CDR2 are SGHRS and YFSETQ. This CDR3 is built from 14 residues. V gave up 4 bases and J gave up 3 bases; unmatched junction bases: 4. The CDR3 sequence: CASSPGQGTDTQYF. The DNA for the CDR3 is TGCGCCAGCAGCCCTGGACAGGGAACAGATACGCAGTATTTT.

This clone was seen more than once but under ten times. The chain couples TRBV12-3 or TRBV12-4 to TRBJ2-7; 12 bases match TRBD1. V lost 6 bases and J lost 6; bases outside the gene matches: 12. The CDR3 is 16 amino acids. The CDR3 region is CASSPLPGQGAGEQYF. The CDR3 DNA reads as TGTGCCAGCAGCCCCCTTCCGGGACAGGGGGCTGGCGAGCAGTACTTC.

This clone was found a few times. This rearrangement joins TRBV6-5 to TRBJ2-1; D not certain. V was clipped by 1 base and J by 3 bases, with 10 bases between them. In germline, CDR1 is MNHEY, CDR2 SVGAGI. This CDR3 has 15 residues. Written as DNA, the CDR3 is TGTGCCAGCAGTTACTTTGATGGATACTACAATGAGCAGTTCTTC. This gives the protein CASSYFDGYYNEQFF.